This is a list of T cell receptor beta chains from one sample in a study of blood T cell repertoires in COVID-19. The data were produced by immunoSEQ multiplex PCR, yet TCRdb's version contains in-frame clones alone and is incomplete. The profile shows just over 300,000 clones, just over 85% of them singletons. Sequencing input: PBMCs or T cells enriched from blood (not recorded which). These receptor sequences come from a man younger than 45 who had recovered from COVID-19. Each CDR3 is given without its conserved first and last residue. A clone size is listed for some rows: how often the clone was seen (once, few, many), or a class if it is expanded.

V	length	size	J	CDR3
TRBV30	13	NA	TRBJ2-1	AWSVLGGVGNEQF
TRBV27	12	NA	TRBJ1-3	ASSLHQGGNTIY
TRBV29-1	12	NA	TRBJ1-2	SVARQGPNYGYT
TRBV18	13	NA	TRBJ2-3	ASSFRGGSTDTQY
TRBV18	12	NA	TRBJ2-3	ASSPPFFTDTQY
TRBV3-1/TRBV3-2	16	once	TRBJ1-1	ASSRRVRTGALNTEAF
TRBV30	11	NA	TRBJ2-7	AARTSGSYEQY
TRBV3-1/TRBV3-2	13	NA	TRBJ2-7	ASSRLLGGGDEQY
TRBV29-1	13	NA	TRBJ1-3	SVRGSEYSGNTIY
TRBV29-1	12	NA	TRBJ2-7	SVENPYDRGEQY
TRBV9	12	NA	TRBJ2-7	ASSVAQGAYEQY
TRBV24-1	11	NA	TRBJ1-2	ATSDPYYYGYT
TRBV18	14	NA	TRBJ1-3	ANSPRGIRGGNTIY
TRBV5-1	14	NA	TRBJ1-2	ASSLPTGGPNYGYT
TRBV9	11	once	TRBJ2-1	ASSAAEYNEQF
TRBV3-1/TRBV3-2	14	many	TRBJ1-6	ASSQGVTYRVSPLH
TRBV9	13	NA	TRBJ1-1	ASSHFGQQNTEAF
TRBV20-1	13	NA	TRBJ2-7	SASNRDRVSYEQY
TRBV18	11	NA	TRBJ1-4	ASSPQRNEKLF
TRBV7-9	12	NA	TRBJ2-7	ASSRSTGSYEQY